The TCR beta chain described here comes from a study of CD8+ T cells in alopecia areata. Reverse transcription of extracted RNA yielded cDNA, which provided the sequencing template. Sequencing used immunoSEQ multiplex PCR; TCRdb keeps in-frame clones, though not all of them. The sample shows about 110,000 clones, under 65% of them seen only once. V was clipped by 1 base and J by 0 bases, with 6 bases between them. Germline-derived CDR1 and CDR2 are SGHAT and FQNNGV. CDR3 size: 15 residues. The sample was NKG2D-low CD8+ T cells sorted from blood. The clonotype was recovered from a human donor with alopecia areata. V gene TRBV11-2 combines with J gene TRBJ2-2; tentatively, D is TRBD1 (5 bases). CDR3 in amino acids: CASSLATANTGELFF. The CDR3 DNA sequence: TGTGCCAGCAGCTTAGCGACAGCGAACACCGGGGAGCTGTTTTTT.